The present T cell receptor beta chain was sequenced within a study of CD8 T cells in Susac syndrome. The CDR3 sequence is 13 residues long. Germline CDR1 and CDR2: MNHEY and SMNVEV (reference sequence). Trimming at V came to 8 bases and at J to 1 base, leaving 3 bases not matched to a gene. Reverse transcription used roughly 0.45 to 1 ug RNA and random hexamers. Amplification of TCR beta CDR3 was carried out by immunoSEQ multiplex PCR, which covered 54 Vbeta and 13 Jbeta segments. Using its own MiXCR run on the immunoSEQ multiplex PCR reads, TCRdb lists one record per CDR3 protein. The sample shows around 200,000 distinct CDR3 sequences, approximately 95% of them seen only once.

The sample consisted of CD8+ T cells from PBMCs. The gene calls are TRBV27 and TRBJ2-7; 9 bases are a match to TRBD1. This receptor was identified in a human donor with Susac syndrome. The CDR3, as DNA: TGTGCCAGCCTAGGACAGGGGTCCTACGAGCAGTACTTC. It translates to CASLGQGSYEQYF.